A selection of T cell receptor beta chains follows, all from one sample in a study of type 1 and type 2 diabetes patients. Using its own MiXCR run on the multiplex PCR reads, TCRdb lists one record per CDR3 protein. The table includes about 290,000 distinct CDR3 sequences, roughly 44% detected once. The specimen was peripheral blood mononuclear cells (PBMCs). The origin of the receptors is a man aged 18 to 29 with type 2 diabetes. CDR3s include the opening cysteine and the closing phenylalanine or tryptophan. The order of the fields is CDR3 DNA, CDR3 protein, J gene, D gene, clone size, V gene. The D gene is left open where the match is weak. The size entry is marked missing in some rows and otherwise reads once, few, many or a size class.

cdr3_nt: TGTGCCAGCAGCTTAGAGTGGGACCTCCAAGAGACCCAGTACTTC
cdr3_aa: CASSLEWDLQETQYF
j_call: TRBJ2-5
d_call: -
clone_size: -
v_call: TRBV11-2

cdr3_nt: TGTGCCAGCAGTTTCGGGGCCAGCACTGAAGCTTTCTTT
cdr3_aa: CASSFGASTEAFF
j_call: TRBJ1-1
d_call: -
clone_size: -
v_call: TRBV6-2/TRBV6-3

cdr3_nt: TGCGCCAGCAGCTCGGTTAACGGACTAGCGGGAGGGCGTGAGCAGTTCTTC
cdr3_aa: CASSSVNGLAGGREQFF
j_call: TRBJ2-1
d_call: TRBD2
clone_size: few
v_call: TRBV5-1

cdr3_nt: TGCAGCGTTGAAGATTTAGCCCGACTAGCGGCGAAAGAGACCCAGTACTTC
cdr3_aa: CSVEDLARLAAKETQYF
j_call: TRBJ2-5
d_call: TRBD2
clone_size: few
v_call: TRBV29-1

cdr3_nt: TGTGCCACCAGTGATTGGGAGGAGACCCAGTACTTC
cdr3_aa: CATSDWEETQYF
j_call: TRBJ2-5
d_call: -
clone_size: many
v_call: TRBV24-1

cdr3_nt: TGTGCCAGCACCCCACAGGGTGAGCGCCAGCCCCAGCATTTT
cdr3_aa: CASTPQGERQPQHF
j_call: TRBJ1-5
d_call: -
clone_size: once
v_call: TRBV28

cdr3_nt: TGTGCCTGGGGCGATAGCTCCTACGAGCAGTACTTC
cdr3_aa: CAWGDSSYEQYF
j_call: TRBJ2-7
d_call: -
clone_size: -
v_call: TRBV30

cdr3_nt: TGCGCCAGCAGCCAAGGGACAGGGAAAAATTCACCCCTCCACTTT
cdr3_aa: CASSQGTGKNSPLHF
j_call: TRBJ1-6
d_call: TRBD1
clone_size: -
v_call: TRBV4-3

cdr3_nt: TGTGCCAGTAGTCTGGACGCCTACAATGAGCAGTTCTTC
cdr3_aa: CASSLDAYNEQFF
j_call: TRBJ2-1
d_call: -
clone_size: few
v_call: TRBV19

cdr3_nt: TGTGCCAGCAGGGCGGACAGGGGACAACTGTTTTTT
cdr3_aa: CASRADRGQLFF
j_call: TRBJ1-4
d_call: TRBD1
clone_size: -
v_call: TRBV2

cdr3_nt: TGTGCCAGTAGTCCGGGACAGGGAAGGATGAACACTGAAGCTTTCTTT
cdr3_aa: CASSPGQGRMNTEAFF
j_call: TRBJ1-1
d_call: TRBD1
clone_size: -
v_call: TRBV19

cdr3_nt: TGTGCCAGCAGTGAAGCGGTGAGCCTCTATGGCTACACCTTC
cdr3_aa: CASSEAVSLYGYTF
j_call: TRBJ1-2
d_call: -
clone_size: -
v_call: TRBV6-1

cdr3_nt: TGTGCCAGCAGACGACAGGGTCCATCAAACACTGAAGCTTTCTTT
cdr3_aa: CASRRQGPSNTEAFF
j_call: TRBJ1-1
d_call: TRBD1
clone_size: -
v_call: TRBV2

cdr3_nt: TGTGCCAGCAGTGAACGGACTGGTTTGGGTTTTGGCACTGAAGCTTTCTTT
cdr3_aa: CASSERTGLGFGTEAFF
j_call: TRBJ1-1
d_call: -
clone_size: few
v_call: TRBV25-1

cdr3_nt: TGCAGTGGAATCGGCGGGACCGCCTCCTACGAGCAGTACTTC
cdr3_aa: CSGIGGTASYEQYF
j_call: TRBJ2-7
d_call: -
clone_size: -
v_call: TRBV20-1

cdr3_nt: TGTGCCAGTAGTATAATCGAGGCTCCCTCAGGGGACACCGGGGAGCTGTTTTTT
cdr3_aa: CASSIIEAPSGDTGELFF
j_call: TRBJ2-2
d_call: -
clone_size: -
v_call: TRBV19

cdr3_nt: TGTGCCAGCAACGAAGCGAATATGAACACTGAAGCTTTCTTT
cdr3_aa: CASNEANMNTEAFF
j_call: TRBJ1-1
d_call: -
clone_size: -
v_call: TRBV2

cdr3_nt: TGTGCCAGCAGCACCGGACAGGGGACAACAGATACGCAGTATTTT
cdr3_aa: CASSTGQGTTDTQYF
j_call: TRBJ2-3
d_call: TRBD1
clone_size: few
v_call: TRBV7-3

cdr3_nt: TGTGCCAGCAGTTACCCGAGCGGCTATGGCTACACCTTC
cdr3_aa: CASSYPSGYGYTF
j_call: TRBJ1-2
d_call: -
clone_size: -
v_call: TRBV6-5

cdr3_nt: TGTGCCAGCAGTTGGGCGGAGGAGCAGTTCTTC
cdr3_aa: CASSWAEEQFF
j_call: TRBJ2-1
d_call: -
clone_size: -
v_call: TRBV19

cdr3_nt: TGTGCCAGCAGTTATCGGGGAGCCAACAATGAGCAGTTCTTC
cdr3_aa: CASSYRGANNEQFF
j_call: TRBJ2-1
d_call: -
clone_size: -
v_call: TRBV6-2/TRBV6-3

cdr3_nt: TGTGCCAGCAGCTTGGGGGGCGGGGGCTATGGCTACACCTTC
cdr3_aa: CASSLGGGGYGYTF
j_call: TRBJ1-2
d_call: -
clone_size: few
v_call: TRBV13

cdr3_nt: TGTGCTAGTGGTAATCCGAACGCGGGGGACACTGAAGCTTTCTTT
cdr3_aa: CASGNPNAGDTEAFF
j_call: TRBJ1-1
d_call: -
clone_size: few
v_call: TRBV12-5